These 26 T cell receptor beta chains share one sample of origin, sequenced in a study of cytomegalovirus exposure and HLA in healthy donors. PCR used 60 Vbeta primers and 13 Jbeta primers. Assay: immunoSEQ multiplex PCR; the TCRdb copy retains only in-frame clones and omits some. Seen here are 100,000 to 150,000 clones, around three quarters observed once, and the top ten hold approximately 9%. Sequences were obtained from PBMCs. The receptor source for this set is a man in his thirties or forties in good health and CMV-seropositive.

This chain connects TRBV18 to TRBJ2-7; 9 bases are shared with TRBD1. This CDR3 is built from 15 residues. Germline assignment: CDR1 KGHSH and CDR2 LQKENI. Trimming took 3 bases from V and 5 from J; bases not matched to a gene: 8. CDR3 protein: CASSPGTGTFNEQYF. Here the CDR3 DNA reads TGTGCCAGCTCACCTGGGACAGGGACCTTCAACGAGCAGTACTTC.

CDR3 region: CASSPPFGQGLETQYF. CDR3 in DNA: TGTGCCAGCTCACCACCGTTCGGGCAGGGGTTGGAGACCCAGTACTTC. The chain carries TRBV18 and TRBJ2-5; D is possibly TRBD1 (6 bases). Trimming shortened V by 0 bases and J by 5 bases, and 16 bases separated the two germline ends. Germline V gives CDR1 KGHSH, CDR2 LQKENI. This CDR3 spans 16 amino acids.

The V and J genes are TRBV6-6 and TRBJ1-1; no definite D call. CDR1 is MNHNY and CDR2 is SVGAGI in the germline V gene (reference sequence). CDR3 length: 13 residues. Trimming pared 8 bases from V and 1 base from J, leaving 11 bases between. CDR3 sequence reads: CASLSGKNTEAFF. CDR3 in DNA: TGTGCCAGCCTATCGGGGAAGAACACTGAAGCTTTCTTT.

The chain is built from TRBV13 and TRBJ1-2; 8 bases are shared with TRBD1. In germline, CDR1 is PRHDT, CDR2 FYEKMQ (reference sequence). This CDR3 has 17 residues. V shed 3 bases, J shed 8 bases, and the junction held 17 bases outside the gene matches. The CDR3 DNA is TGTGCCAGCAGCTTGCTATGGACAGGGAAGACCGAGGGAGGCTACACCTTC. This sequence encodes CASSLLWTGKTEGGYTF.

This clone was recorded only once. V usage is TRBV19 and J usage is TRBJ1-5, with 7 bases fitting TRBD1. The trim removed 7 bases at V and 0 bases at J, leaving 9 bases unmatched. The CDR3 loop spans 16 amino acids. The germline V gene encodes CDR1 LNHDA and CDR2 SQIVND (reference sequence). The CDR3 reads CASKIGDRASNQPQHF. CDR3 sequence (DNA): TGTGCCAGTAAGATCGGTGACAGGGCTAGCAATCAGCCCCAGCATTTT. Based on the CDR3 plus reference TRBV19 and TRBJ1-5, the full variable domain is DGGITQSPKYLFRKEGQNVTLSCEQNLNHDAMYWYRQDPGQGLRLIYYSQIVNDFQKGDIAEGYSVSREKKESFPLTVTSAQKNPTAFYLCASKIGDRASNQPQHFGDGTRLSIL.

The chain employs TRBV20-1 and TRBJ2-5; D is undetermined. The germline V gene has CDR1 DFQATT and CDR2 SNEGSKA (reference sequence). V was clipped by 5 bases and J by 5 bases, with 9 bases between them. This CDR3 comprises 11 residues. CDR3 sequence reads: CSADPGETQYF. CDR3 nucleotides: TGCAGTGCTGACCCGGGTGAGACCCAGTACTTC.

The V call is TRBV5-1, the J call TRBJ2-2; D is perhaps TRBD1 (5 bases). The germline V gene encodes CDR1 SGHRS and CDR2 YFSETQ. CDR3 size: 17 residues. Trimming took 3 bases from V and 1 from J, leaving 16 bases between them. The CDR3 nucleotides are TGCGCCAGCAGCTCACCTGAGGCACAGGAGAACACCGGGGAGCTGTTTTTT. Translating gives CASSSPEAQENTGELFF.

The gene calls are TRBV5-1 and TRBJ1-3; 7 bases agree with TRBD1. CDR3 length: 16 amino acids. Per germline, CDR1 SGHRS and CDR2 YFSETQ. After removal of 4 bases from V and 0 bases from J, the junction contained 7 bases not matched to a gene. The CDR3: CASSVTGTASGNTIYF. The CDR3 region has the DNA TGCGCCAGCAGCGTAACAGGGACAGCCTCTGGAAACACCATATATTTT.

This chain joins TRBV18 and TRBJ1-4, with D perhaps matching TRBD1 (5 bases). The CDR3 runs 15 residues. The germline V and J ends were trimmed by 6 bases and 3 bases, with 14 bases remaining between them. Germline CDR1 is KGHSH and CDR2 is LQKENI. The CDR3 protein is CASSTTRAANEKLFF. The CDR3, as DNA: TGTGCCAGCTCGACGACCAGGGCTGCTAATGAAAAACTGTTTTTT.

The chain carries TRBV5-1 and TRBJ1-1; D possibly corresponds to TRBD1 (5 bases). Germline V CDR1 and CDR2: SGHRS, YFSETQ. This CDR3 region has 15 residues. Trimming took 7 bases from V and 4 from J, leaving 20 bases between them. CDR3 coding DNA: TGCGCCAGCGTCTGGGGAGGGGCAGACGGCACTGAAGCTTTCTTT. This codes for CASVWGGADGTEAFF.

In its sample, this clone was seen a few times. The rearrangement joins TRBV11-3 to TRBJ2-5; a possible D gene is TRBD2 (5 bases). The CDR3 has 15 amino acids. Germline-derived CDR1 and CDR2 are SGHNT and YENEEA. V was pared by 1 base and J by 5 bases, with 14 bases between. Here the CDR3 DNA reads TGTGCCAGCAGCTTAGTTCCCGGGGTGCGGGAGACCCAGTACTTC. This codes for CASSLVPGVRETQYF.

The rearrangement joins TRBV7-2 to TRBJ2-1, with 9 bases that match TRBD2. CDR3 length: 14 residues. V lost 0 bases, J lost 14 bases, and 8 bases stayed unmatched. CDR1 is SGHTA, CDR2 FQGNSA, per germline. CDR3 sequence (DNA): TGTGCCAGCAGCTTAGCGAAGCTAGCGGGGACCGAGTTCTTC. Its translation: CASSLAKLAGTEFF.

The chain recombines TRBV5-6 with TRBJ1-1; no clear D gene. Germline V gene data show CDR1 as SGHDT and CDR2 as YYEEEE. Deletions cut 0 bases from V and 0 bases from J, with 9 bases between. The CDR3 length is 15 residues. The DNA for the CDR3 is TGTGCCAGCAGCTTGGTAAGTCAGATGAACACTGAAGCTTTCTTT. Translated: CASSLVSQMNTEAFF.

The V call is TRBV13, the J call TRBJ1-1; maybe TRBD1 (5 bases). The V and J ends lost 2 bases and 0 bases respectively, with 7 bases between them. Germline CDR1 is PRHDT and CDR2 is FYEKMQ (reference sequence). The CDR3 spans 14 residues. As DNA, the CDR3 is TGTGCCAGCAGCTTATTACAGGTGAACACTGAAGCTTTCTTT. Translation gives CASSLLQVNTEAFF.

For this clone: The sample carries other DNA sequences with the same CDR3. This chain links TRBV18 with TRBJ1-1, with 9 nucleotides matching TRBD1. Germline lookup yields CDR1 KGHSH and CDR2 LQKENI. CDR3 size: 15 residues. V shed 0 bases and J 2 bases; nucleotides not matched to a gene: 1. The CDR3 DNA sequence: TGTGCCAGCTCACCACCGACAGGGGGAAACACTGAAGCTTTCTTT. Protein product: CASSPPTGGNTEAFF. Supplemented by reference TRBV18 and TRBJ1-1, the full variable domain reads NAGVMQNPRHLVRRRGQEARLRCSPMKGHSHVYWYRQLPEEGLKFMVYLQKENIIDESGMPKERFSAEFPKEGPSILRIQQVVRGDSAAYFCASSPPTGGNTEAFFGQGTRLTVV.

This clone showed up just once. This chain uses TRBV5-1 with TRBJ2-7, with D possibly TRBD2 on 7 matching bases. The CDR3 has 14 residues. Trimming left V 6 bases short and J 4 bases short, with 17 bases between. Germline lookup yields CDR1 SGHRS and CDR2 YFSETQ. CDR3 nucleotide sequence: TGCGCCAGCACCCTCTCCGGGGGGCGATACGAGCAGTACTTC. Its translation is CASTLSGGRYEQYF.

The chain joins TRBV4-1 to TRBJ1-1; tentative D call: TRBD1 (5 bases). Per the germline V gene, CDR1 is MGHRA and CDR2 is YSYEKL. The CDR3 totals 14 residues. Trimming took 6 bases from V and 2 from J, leaving 13 bases between them. As DNA, the CDR3 is TGCGCCAGCAGTGAGCGGGGGGTAAACACTGAAGCTTTCTTT. Residues: CASSERGVNTEAFF.

This rearrangement joins TRBV29-1 to TRBJ2-5; a weak D match, TRBD2 (5 bases). V lost 4 bases to trimming and J lost 2 bases, with 11 bases between them. Germline V gene data show CDR1 as SQVTM and CDR2 as ANQGSEA. The CDR3 is 13 amino acids. CDR3 nucleotide sequence: TGCAGCGTTGTGCACGGGAATCAAGAGACCCAGTACTTC. Its translation is CSVVHGNQETQYF.

This chain uses TRBV9 with TRBJ2-6; tentative D call: TRBD1 (5 bases). The germline V gene encodes CDR1 SGDLS and CDR2 YYNGEE. The V end was cut by 1 base, the J end by 0 bases, with 5 bases between. The CDR3 sequence is 15 residues long. Here the CDR3 reads CASSVRGSGANVLTF. CDR3 sequence (DNA): TGTGCCAGCAGCGTAAGGGGCTCTGGGGCCAACGTCCTGACTTTC.

The rearrangement uses TRBV6-5 and TRBJ1-2, with D possibly TRBD1 on 5 matching bases. The CDR3 contains 14 residues. V was pared by 4 bases and J by 7 bases, with 16 bases between. The germline V gene encodes CDR1 MNHEY and CDR2 SVGAGI. CDR3 loop: CASSLKGAGAGYTF. CDR3 nucleotide sequence: TGTGCCAGCAGTTTAAAAGGGGCTGGGGCTGGCTACACCTTC.

The rearrangement joins TRBV6-6 to TRBJ2-2; 8 nucleotides agree with TRBD1. In germline, CDR1 is MNHNY, CDR2 SVGAGI (reference sequence). There are 15 residues in the CDR3. Trimming cost V 4 bases and J 5 bases; bases outside gene matches: 6. The chain's CDR3 is CASSFAGQETGELFF. CDR3 coding DNA: TGTGCCAGCAGTTTCGCGGGACAGGAAACCGGGGAGCTGTTTTTT.

The V and J genes are TRBV9 and TRBJ2-7, with TRBD1 as a possible D gene (6 bases). Trimming took off 3 bases at V and 2 bases at J, with 12 bases between the two ends. The CDR3 totals 14 residues. The germline V gene has CDR1 SGDLS and CDR2 YYNGEE. The CDR3 sequence is CASSATGAAYEQYF. The CDR3 coding sequence is TGTGCCAGCAGCGCGACAGGAGCCGCCTACGAGCAGTACTTC.

The chain recombines TRBV5-6 with TRBJ1-1; D is unclear. V was shortened by 0 bases and J by 6 bases, with 12 bases between the two germline ends. Germline V gene lookup returns CDR1 SGHDT and CDR2 YYEEEE. CDR3 length: 14 amino acids. CDR3 nucleotides: TGTGCCAGCAGCTTGGTAGCAGGAGGCTCTGAAGCTTTCTTT. Its protein product is CASSLVAGGSEAFF. Together with reference TRBV5-6 and TRBJ1-1, the CDR3 gives the full variable domain: DAGVTQSPTHLIKTRGQQVTLRCSPKSGHDTVSWYQQALGQGPQFIFQYYEEEERQRGNFPDRFSGHQFPNYSSELNVNALLLGDSALYLCASSLVAGGSEAFFGQGTRLTVV.

This chain joins TRBV27 and TRBJ2-7; perhaps TRBD1 as D (5 bases). The CDR3 sequence is 14 residues long. Germline assignment: CDR1 MNHEY and CDR2 SMNVEV (reference sequence). Trimming cost V 3 bases and J 3 bases, with 12 bases left between them. The CDR3 reads CASSFKGAGYEQYF. The CDR3 DNA is TGTGCCAGCAGTTTTAAAGGGGCAGGCTACGAGCAGTACTTC.

The genes are TRBV5-1 and TRBJ2-7; 8 nucleotides align to TRBD1. V shed 4 bases, J shed 9 bases, and the junction held 15 bases outside the gene matches. Germline assignment: CDR1 SGHRS and CDR2 YFSETQ. This CDR3 comprises 15 residues. CDR3 sequence: CASSAGTGILRRQYF. In DNA form, the CDR3 reads TGCGCCAGCAGCGCCGGGACAGGCATCCTACGAAGGCAGTACTTC.

The J gene is TRBJ2-5, the V gene TRBV19; 8 positions match TRBD1. In germline, CDR1 is LNHDA, CDR2 SQIVND (reference sequence). The J segment lost 5 bases and the V segment lost 3 bases, leaving 8 bases of the junction unmatched. CDR3 length: 15 amino acids. CDR3 protein: CASSMGRGRPETQYF. The CDR3 DNA reads as TGTGCCAGTAGTATGGGCAGGGGGCGCCCCGAGACCCAGTACTTC.